This T cell receptor (beta chain) stems from a study of T cell repertoires in cytomegalovirus infection. Across the whole study: Recently described HLA-C-restricted plus well-studied HLA-B-restricted CMV epitopes were used. An indication of both CMV infection and matching HLA type came from public TCR beta signatures.

MiXCR was run by TCRdb on the reads, yielding one entry per CDR3 protein. The table records 650,000 to 900,000 distinct CDR3 sequences, approximately 30% of them present only once. Study-wide results and caveats: Clonotypes of TCR beta that were HLA-C-restricted and CMV-specific dominated the ex vivo response.

This clonotype was picked up a small number of times. The target antigen is unknown. The germline V gene encodes CDR1 LNHDA and CDR2 SQIVND (reference sequence). V lost 1 base and J lost 5, with 3 bases in between. This CDR3 has 12 amino acids. The chain combines TRBV19 with TRBJ1-5; D is unclear. This TCR was recovered from a human donor in good health (CMV status not recorded). Some clones in this sample may be carry-over from other donors' samples. Sequenced here: cultured CD8+ T cells from PBMCs, sampled from culture after CMV antigen stimulation. CDR3 coding DNA: TGTGCCAGTAGTATAGCTTATCAGCCCCAGCATTTT. Translating gives CASSIAYQPQHF.